The rows below give T cell receptor beta chains drawn from one sample of a study of blood T cell repertoires in COVID-19. Clones were read by immunoSEQ multiplex PCR, and TCRdb kept only the in-frame ones, dropping some. The table has 60,000 to 70,000 clones, 60% to 85% seen once; the top ten hold 50% to 55%. The sequencing sample was made of peripheral blood. All receptors derive from a woman of 80 years or more with acute or convalescent COVID-19. The CDR3 runs from the conserved cysteine through the conserved F or W. D genes are given only for firm matches. Expanded clones are given a class, and other clones once, few, many or no size at all.

j_gene,d_gene,v_gene,abundance,CDR3aa,CDR3nt
TRBJ2-3,TRBD2,TRBV2,-,CASRREGLSTDTQYF,TGTGCCAGCAGACGGGAGGGCCTGAGCACAGATACGCAGTATTTT
TRBJ2-1,TRBD2,TRBV7-7,-,CASSPQLAGAGNEQFF,TGTGCTAGCAGCCCCCAACTAGCGGGAGCTGGAAATGAGCAGTTCTTC
TRBJ2-3,-,TRBV4-1,few,CASSPFAGSTDTQYF,TGCGCCAGCAGCCCCTTCGCGGGGTCCACAGATACGCAGTATTTT
TRBJ2-2,-,TRBV2,-,CASSLRGGTVIGELFF,TGTGCCAGCAGTTTGAGGGGGGGCACCGTGATCGGGGAGCTGTTTTTT
TRBJ2-1,TRBD2,TRBV28,-,CASRPLGRIGRAGESNEQFF,TGTGCCAGCAGACCACTGGGACGGATAGGAAGAGCGGGAGAATCCAATGAGCAGTTCTTC
TRBJ1-1,-,TRBV6-2/TRBV6-3,-,CASSLRGTEAFF,TGTGCCAGCAGTTTAAGGGGCACTGAAGCTTTCTTT
TRBJ1-6,-,TRBV15,-,CATSRDNYNSPLHF,TGTGCCACCAGCAGAGATAACTATAATTCACCCCTCCACTTT
TRBJ2-5,-,TRBV9,few,CASSAGPGSPLGPQYF,TGTGCCAGCAGCGCGGGTCCGGGATCCCCCCTTGGTCCCCAGTACTTC
TRBJ2-7,-,TRBV6-5,-,CASSNPRVREQYF,TGTGCCAGCAGCAACCCGAGGGTCCGCGAGCAGTACTTC
TRBJ2-2,TRBD2,TRBV28,-,CASRGLAGTNTGELFF,TGTGCCAGCAGAGGACTAGCGGGGACGAACACCGGGGAGCTGTTTTTT
TRBJ2-1,TRBD1,TRBV5-1,few,CASSASGTGNNEQFF,TGCGCCAGCAGCGCCTCCGGGACAGGGAACAATGAGCAGTTCTTC
TRBJ1-2,TRBD1,TRBV5-6,-,CASSRIQGAPDYGYTF,TGTGCCAGCAGCCGAATCCAGGGGGCGCCGGACTATGGCTACACCTTC
TRBJ1-2,-,TRBV27,-,CASSLEGSGGYTF,TGTGCCAGCAGTTTAGAAGGGTCGGGAGGCTACACCTTC
TRBJ2-7,TRBD2,TRBV28,-,CASSARTSGSGEQYF,TGTGCCAGCAGTGCCCGGACTAGCGGGAGTGGCGAGCAGTACTTC
TRBJ2-7,TRBD2,TRBV19,-,CASSVTSGSFGEQYF,TGTGCCAGTAGTGTGACTAGCGGGAGTTTCGGCGAGCAGTACTTC
TRBJ1-1,-,TRBV6-1,-,CASSEVRVTEAFF,TGTGCCAGCAGTGAAGTCAGGGTCACTGAAGCTTTCTTT
TRBJ2-3,-,TRBV7-2,-,CASSLSLAADTQYF,TGTGCCAGCAGCTTAAGTTTAGCGGCAGATACGCAGTATTTT
TRBJ1-2,-,TRBV6-1,-,CASSDRRGRDYGYTF,TGTGCCAGCAGTGACCGCAGGGGTAGAGACTATGGCTACACCTTC
TRBJ2-5,-,TRBV28,-,CASRTAGRETQYF,TGTGCCAGCAGAACCGCGGGGAGGGAGACCCAGTACTTC
TRBJ1-5,-,TRBV28,-,CASSVLYVGRAYSNQPQHF,TGTGCCAGCAGTGTTCTATATGTCGGGCGGGCGTATAGCAATCAGCCCCAGCATTTT
TRBJ1-2,TRBD1,TRBV4-3,-,CASSQDLGQPEINYGYTF,TGCGCCAGCAGCCAAGATTTGGGACAGCCCGAGATTAACTATGGCTACACCTTC
TRBJ1-1,TRBD1,TRBV2,-,CASSYFTGGEAFF,TGTGCCAGCAGCTACTTCACAGGGGGTGAAGCTTTCTTT
TRBJ1-1,-,TRBV19,-,CASSLPEGGIRGTEAFF,TGTGCCAGTAGTCTACCGGAGGGAGGCATTCGAGGCACTGAAGCTTTCTTT
TRBJ2-3,TRBD2,TRBV28,-,CASSLTSGTSTDTQYF,TGTGCCAGCAGTCTGACTAGCGGGACGAGCACAGATACGCAGTATTTT
TRBJ1-1,-,TRBV28,-,CASRARVNTEAFF,TGTGCCAGCAGGGCCAGGGTGAACACTGAAGCTTTCTTT
TRBJ2-5,-,TRBV7-9,-,CASSFPGETQYF,TGTGCCAGCAGCTTTCCAGGGGAGACCCAGTACTTC
TRBJ1-6,TRBD1,TRBV20-1,-,CSAGDRRNF,TGCAGTGCTGGGGACAGAAGAAACTTT
TRBJ2-2,-,TRBV5-5,few,CASSPWTVNTGELFF,TGTGCCAGCAGCCCGTGGACTGTCAACACCGGGGAGCTGTTTTTT
TRBJ2-5,TRBD1,TRBV2,-,CASSSDRAPSETQYF,TGTGCCAGCAGCTCGGACAGGGCTCCTTCGGAGACCCAGTACTTC
TRBJ1-2,-,TRBV11-2,-,CASSLGQGYGYTF,TGTGCCAGCAGCTTGGGGCAGGGCTATGGCTACACCTTC
TRBJ1-1,-,TRBV9,-,CASSSQQVGTEAFF,TGTGCCAGCAGCTCTCAACAGGTGGGGACTGAAGCTTTCTTT
TRBJ2-7,-,TRBV15,-,CATSRDPRDEQYF,TGTGCCACCAGCAGAGATCCCAGGGACGAGCAGTACTTC
TRBJ2-2,-,TRBV6-5,-,CASRFRRYTGELFF,TGTGCCAGCAGGTTCAGGCGCTACACCGGGGAGCTGTTTTTT
TRBJ2-5,-,TRBV5-4,-,CASSPAASSAGETQYF,TGTGCCAGCAGCCCGGCCGCAAGCTCGGCAGGGGAGACCCAGTACTTC
TRBJ2-7,-,TRBV9,-,CASSVRPDWGEQYF,TGTGCCAGCAGCGTCCGGCCGGACTGGGGCGAGCAGTACTTC
TRBJ1-6,-,TRBV30,-,CAWSVTQSRRNSPLHF,TGTGCCTGGAGTGTCACACAGAGTCGGCGCAATTCACCCCTCCACTTT
TRBJ1-4,TRBD1,TRBV28,-,CASSSLDRLNEKLFF,TGTGCCAGCAGCTCCTTGGACAGGTTGAATGAAAAACTGTTTTTT
TRBJ2-3,TRBD2,TRBV19,-,CASSIGGLAGGGPSTDTQYF,TGTGCCAGTAGTATAGGGGGACTAGCGGGAGGCGGGCCTAGCACAGATACGCAGTATTTT
TRBJ2-1,TRBD1,TRBV19,-,CATGQGSSYNEQFF,TGTGCCACTGGACAGGGATCCTCCTACAATGAGCAGTTCTTC
TRBJ2-7,TRBD1,TRBV6-2/TRBV6-3,-,CASSRSGTGSYEQYF,TGTGCCAGCAGCCGCTCCGGGACAGGGTCCTACGAGCAGTACTTC
TRBJ2-3,TRBD2,TRBV28,-,CASSLSRLAGSSTDTQYF,TGTGCCAGCAGTTTAAGTAGACTAGCGGGATCTAGCACAGATACGCAGTATTTT
TRBJ1-1,-,TRBV27,-,CASRPTQGTANTEAFF,TGTGCCAGCAGACCCACTCAGGGAACCGCGAACACTGAAGCTTTCTTT
TRBJ2-7,TRBD1,TRBV15,-,CATSRAGTGNYEQYF,TGTGCCACCAGCAGAGCCGGGACAGGTAACTACGAGCAGTACTTC
TRBJ1-5,-,TRBV19,-,CASSISHPGYQPQHF,TGTGCCAGTAGTATAAGCCATCCGGGGTATCAGCCCCAGCATTTT
TRBJ2-1,TRBD2,TRBV5-1,-,CASSYGLAGVGEIYNEQFF,TGCGCCAGCAGCTACGGACTAGCGGGAGTCGGGGAGATTTACAATGAGCAGTTCTTC
TRBJ2-7,-,TRBV3-1/TRBV3-2,-,CASSREGWQYF,TGTGCCAGCAGCCGCGAGGGCTGGCAGTACTTC
TRBJ2-6,-,TRBV7-3,-,CASSFYSGANVLTF,TGTGCCAGCAGCTTTTACTCTGGGGCCAACGTCCTGACTTTC
TRBJ2-7,TRBD2,TRBV18,-,CASSPPGLAGQEQYF,TGTGCCAGCTCACCGCCGGGACTAGCGGGACAAGAGCAGTACTTC
TRBJ2-3,TRBD1,TRBV29-1,-,CSVEGTGLADTQYF,TGCAGCGTTGAAGGGACAGGGCTAGCAGATACGCAGTATTTT
TRBJ2-1,TRBD2,TRBV7-6,-,CASSPKSRTSGYNEQFF,TGTGCCAGCAGCCCCAAATCCAGGACTAGCGGCTACAATGAGCAGTTCTTC